Below, 13 T cell receptor beta chains from the same sample are listed, as sequenced in a study of blood T cell repertoires in COVID-19. This table comes from immunoSEQ multiplex PCR, and its TCRdb copy is limited to in-frame clones, with some not included. The sample has 490,000 or so clones, approximately 91% seen once. The sequenced sample was PBMCs or T cells enriched from blood (not recorded which). The receptors were sampled from an older woman who had recovered from COVID-19.

This chain joins TRBV5-1 and TRBJ2-5; D is unresolved. The CDR3 consists of 13 residues. Germline lookup yields CDR1 SGHRS and CDR2 YFSETQ. The ends were cut back, 0 bases at V and 2 bases at J, with 5 bases in the middle. The DNA of the CDR3 is TGCGCCAGCAGCTTGGCGAGTCAAGAGACCCAGTACTTC. Its protein product is CASSLASQETQYF.

The CDR3 bases are TGTGCCAGCAGTGTGGTCGCCAGGGGTGAAGCTTTCTTT. Protein product: CASSVVARGEAFF. The chain couples TRBV2 to TRBJ1-1; D possibly corresponds to TRBD1 (6 bases). The CDR3 has 13 residues. V was cut by 4 bases and J by 7 bases, with 13 bases left in between. Germline CDR1 is SNHLY and CDR2 is FYNNEI.

This sequence joins TRBV27 and TRBJ2-1; 8 nucleotides agree with TRBD1. CDR1 is MNHEY and CDR2 is SMNVEV in the germline V gene (reference sequence). This CDR3 comprises 15 residues. J lost 7 bases, V lost 7 bases, and 12 bases had no gene match. The CDR3 loop reads CASIRTQGAYNEQFF. CDR3 sequence (DNA): TGTGCCAGCATCCGTACGCAGGGGGCATATAATGAGCAGTTCTTC.

The chain uses TRBV9 and TRBJ2-1, with 14 bases matching TRBD2. V dropped 4 bases and J dropped 4; count of bases not matched to a gene: 4. CDR3 length: 16 residues. Looked up from germline, CDR1 is SGDLS and CDR2 is YYNGEE. CDR3 sequence: CASSRTSGGPYNEQFF. CDR3 nucleotide sequence: TGTGCCAGCAGCAGGACTAGCGGGGGGCCGTACAATGAGCAGTTCTTC.

The rearrangement links TRBV5-6 to TRBJ2-3; perhaps TRBD1 as D (5 bases). Germline V gene data show CDR1 as SGHDT and CDR2 as YYEEEE. The V end lost 2 bases, the J end lost 1 base, and 11 bases lay between the germline ends. This CDR3 spans 15 amino acids. DNA of the CDR3: TGTGCCAGCAGCTTCGACAGAATGCGCACAGATACGCAGTATTTT. Its protein is CASSFDRMRTDTQYF.

J is TRBJ1-3 and V is TRBV5-1; a possible D gene is TRBD1 (6 bases). Germline loops: CDR1 SGHRS, CDR2 YFSETQ. V was pared by 2 bases and J by 2 bases, with 11 bases between. This CDR3 has 15 amino acids. The CDR3 reads CASSLQGAAGNTIYF. The CDR3 DNA reads TGCGCCAGCAGCTTACAGGGTGCTGCTGGAAACACCATATATTTT.

The chain employs TRBV6-5 and TRBJ1-1, with D perhaps TRBD1 (6 bases). Germline V CDR1 and CDR2: MNHEY, SVGAGI. The CDR3 consists of 15 residues. The V end lost 4 bases, the J end lost 3 bases, and 15 bases lay between the germline ends. As DNA, the CDR3 is TGTGCCAGCAGTTCCCGGGGGGCGAAGGACACTGAAGCTTTCTTT. Translation: CASSSRGAKDTEAFF.

The V gene is TRBV24-1, the J gene TRBJ2-6; D is undetermined. The CDR3 covers 14 residues. Per germline, CDR1 KGHDR and CDR2 SFDVKD. The V end was cut by 4 bases, the J end by 0 bases, with 3 bases between. DNA of the CDR3: TGTGCCACCAGTGACCGCTCTGGGGCCAACGTCCTGACTTTC. Translation gives CATSDRSGANVLTF.

J is TRBJ1-4 and V is TRBV5-4; 7 bases fit TRBD1. The length of the CDR3 is 16 residues. Trimming cost V 2 bases and J 1 base; bases outside gene matches: 5. CDR1 is SGHNT, CDR2 YYREEE, per germline (reference sequence). The CDR3 DNA follows: TGTGCCAGCAGCTTACAGGGGATTCGAACTAATGAAAAACTGTTTTTT. This encodes CASSLQGIRTNEKLFF. Looking up the rest from reference TRBV5-4 and TRBJ1-4 gives the full variable domain: ETGVTQSPTHLIKTRGQQVTLRCSSQSGHNTVSWYQQALGQGPQFIFQYYREEENGRGNFPPRFSGLQFPNYSSELNVNALELDDSALYLCASSLQGIRTNEKLFFGSGTQLSVL.

This chain uses TRBV12-5 with TRBJ2-7; 13 nucleotides match TRBD2. Germline V CDR1 and CDR2: LGHNT, FRNRAP. This CDR3 is 15 amino acids long. V gave up 6 bases and J gave up 2 bases; unmatched junction bases: 4. The CDR3 bases are TGTGCTAGTGGGGGGACTAGCGGGGCAACCTACGAGCAGTACTTC. This translates into CASGGTSGATYEQYF.

The J gene is TRBJ2-3, the V gene TRBV15; 11 nucleotides agree with TRBD2. Germline V lookup: CDR1 LNHNV, CDR2 YYDKDF (reference sequence). V was clipped by 6 bases and J by 5 bases; unmatched bases: 7. The CDR3 spans 15 residues. CDR3 protein: CATSPSGGRGDTQYF. For the CDR3, the DNA is TGTGCCACCAGTCCTAGCGGGGGGAGAGGAGATACGCAGTATTTT. The full variable domain, with the rest looked up from reference TRBV15 and TRBJ2-3, is DAMVIQNPRYQVTQFGKPVTLSCSQTLNHNVMYWYQQKSSQAPKLLFHYYDKDFNNEADTPDNFQSRRPNTSFCFLDIRSPGLGDTAMYLCATSPSGGRGDTQYFGPGTRLTVL.

V usage is TRBV6-5 and J usage is TRBJ1-4, with 7 bases identical to TRBD1. After removal of 5 bases from V and 7 bases from J, the junction contained 7 bases not matched to a gene. The CDR3 runs to 14 residues. Germline V lookup: CDR1 MNHEY, CDR2 SVGAGI. The CDR3 bases are TGTGCCAGCAGTCCACAGGGGTGGATTGAAAAACTGTTTTTT. Its translation: CASSPQGWIEKLFF.

This rearrangement joins TRBV3-1 (or the pseudogene TRBV3-2) to TRBJ1-2; 12 nucleotides agree with TRBD1. Germline V lookup: CDR1 LGHDT, CDR2 YNNKEL (reference sequence). V lost 4 bases and J lost 7; bases outside the gene matches: 7. There are 15 residues in the CDR3. The CDR3 is CASSPRDRGRFGYTF. For the CDR3, the DNA is TGTGCCAGCAGCCCCCGGGACAGGGGGCGGTTTGGCTACACCTTC.